This is a list of T cell receptor beta chains from one sample in a study of T cells after yellow fever vaccination. TCRdb re-called the 5' RACE reads with MiXCR, one entry per CDR3 protein. The data show about 300,000 distinct CDR3 sequences, approximately 10% seen once. This sample comprised CD4+ T cells sorted from PBMCs, obtained 5 days after the yellow fever booster vaccination. The receptor source for this set is a man aged 18 to 30 who received the YFV17D yellow fever vaccine. CDR3s include the opening cysteine and the closing phenylalanine or tryptophan. The order of the fields is V gene, J gene, clone size, D gene, CDR3 DNA, CDR3 protein. A D gene is named only where the DNA matches it firmly. Not every row has a clone size; where given, it reads once, few, many or a size class.

>TRBV10-3|TRBJ2-5|-|-
TGTGCCATCCGAAACCGGGAGACCCAGTACTTC
CAIRNRETQYF
>TRBV20-1|TRBJ2-1|few|-
TGCAGTGCTTCAAGACTGCGGAGCTCCTACAATGAGCAGTTCTTC
CSASRLRSSYNEQFF
>TRBV12-3/TRBV12-4|TRBJ1-2|-|-
TGTGCCAGCGCGGAGAACTATGGCTACACCTTC
CASAENYGYTF
>TRBV12-3/TRBV12-4|TRBJ2-1|few|TRBD1
TGTGCCAGCAGCAGGGACAGGGGTGATGAGCAGTTCTTC
CASSRDRGDEQFF
>TRBV7-3|TRBJ1-2|few|-
TGTGCCAGCAGCTTAACGGGGGTCGGGGCTTATGGCTACACCTTC
CASSLTGVGAYGYTF
>TRBV20-1|TRBJ2-1|-|TRBD2
TGCAGTGCTAGAGATCGAGAAATGGGGACTACCTACAATGAGCAGTTCTTC
CSARDREMGTTYNEQFF
>TRBV5-1|TRBJ2-5|few|-
TGCGCCAGCAGTGCGGGACAGACCAACCAAGAGACCCAGTACTTC
CASSAGQTNQETQYF
>TRBV6-5|TRBJ2-1|many|-
TGTGCCAGCAGGAGGGTTACCTACAATGAGCAGTTCTTC
CASRRVTYNEQFF
>TRBV2|TRBJ1-1|many|-
TGTGCCAGCCGGGGGAACAGGAACACTGAAGCTTTCTTT
CASRGNRNTEAFF
>TRBV4-3|TRBJ2-5|few|-
TGCGCCAGCAGCCAAGATTGGTGGCGGGAGACCCAGTACTTC
CASSQDWWRETQYF
>TRBV20-1|TRBJ1-2|few|-
TGCAGTGCCCTCCGGGACGTCGAGGGGGGCTACACCTTC
CSALRDVEGGYTF
>TRBV12-3/TRBV12-4|TRBJ1-2|-|-
TGTGCCAGCAGTTTCACTGGGGGCGGCTACACCTTC
CASSFTGGGYTF
>TRBV4-1|TRBJ2-7|few|TRBD1
TGCGCCAGCAGCCAAGCGGACAGGGGATCCTACGAGCAGTACTTC
CASSQADRGSYEQYF
>TRBV15|TRBJ2-3|many|-
TGTGCCACCAGCAGAGGGTCACCGGGGGACCCCACAGATACGCAGTATTTT
CATSRGSPGDPTDTQYF
>TRBV28|TRBJ2-7|few|-
TGTGCCAGCAGCCTGGGGACAACCGCTAGGTACGAGCAGTACTTC
CASSLGTTARYEQYF
>TRBV14|TRBJ2-2|-|-
TGTGCCAGCAGCCAAGTATCTTTTTACTTTGCTAAGGGGGCGAACACCGGGGAGCTGTTTTTT
CASSQVSFYFAKGANTGELFF
>TRBV7-2|TRBJ2-3|-|-
TGTGCCACCGAGCTAGGGGACACAGATACGCAGTATTTT
CATELGDTDTQYF
>TRBV25-1|TRBJ2-7|-|TRBD1
TGTGCCAGCGCCGCAGGAGCAGGGGGCGAGTACGAGCAGTACTTC
CASAAGAGGEYEQYF
>TRBV11-2|TRBJ2-5|-|-
TGTGCCAGCACCACGTGGGGGGCCAGGGCCAAGACCCAGTACTTC
CASTTWGARAKTQYF
>TRBV9|TRBJ1-2|-|-
TGTGCCAGCAGCGTGAATGCGGGGGCTTATGGCTACACCTTC
CASSVNAGAYGYTF
>TRBV7-9|TRBJ1-5|few|-
TGTGCCAGCAGCAGAGACCCCGGACGGCCCCAGCATTTT
CASSRDPGRPQHF
>TRBV29-1|TRBJ2-1|-|TRBD2
TGCAGCGTTGAAGGCCTTCTCCCGAGCGGGGGGGCCTATGAGCAGTTCTTC
CSVEGLLPSGGAYEQFF
>TRBV5-1|TRBJ2-7|many|TRBD1
TGCGCCAGCAGCCCGTTCACAGGGGTCGGTGAGAACGAGCAGTACTTC
CASSPFTGVGENEQYF
>TRBV4-2|TRBJ2-3|-|-
TGTGCCAGCAGCCACCTAAGCGGCGCGGGGAGCACAGATACGCAGTATTTT
CASSHLSGAGSTDTQYF
>TRBV7-2|TRBJ1-4|few|-
TGTGCCAGCAGCTCCCACACAGGGAATGAAAAACTGTTTTTT
CASSSHTGNEKLFF
>TRBV7-7|TRBJ2-4|-|TRBD1
TGTGCCAGCAGGGTGGGACAGCAGGTGACCATTCAGTACTTC
CASRVGQQVTIQYF
>TRBV5-6|TRBJ2-1|few|TRBD2
TGTGCCAGCAGCATCAGCGGGGGGGCAATTCCGTTCTTC
CASSISGGAIPFF
>TRBV6-1|TRBJ1-1|few|-
TGTGCCAGCAGTGTGAGCAGGAACACTGAAGCTTTCTTT
CASSVSRNTEAFF
>TRBV5-6|TRBJ2-3|many|TRBD1
TGTGCCAGCAGCTGGCGGACAGGGGTACAAGATACGCAGTATTTT
CASSWRTGVQDTQYF
>TRBV20-1|TRBJ1-2|-|-
TGCAGTGCTCAAGTCTTGGGCTATGGCTACACCTTC
CSAQVLGYGYTF